This is a list of T cell receptor beta chains from one sample in a study of technical replicates of blood from a few donors. Profiled with immunoSEQ multiplex PCR; TCRdb holds only in-frame clones, not every one. The table lists nearly 95,000 clones, 95% to 97% of them singletons. Sequences were obtained from T cells isolated from PBMCs. The receptor source for this set is a human donor in good health. Each CDR3 is given with its conserved first and last residue. A D gene is named only where the DNA matches it firmly. A clone size is listed for some rows: how often the clone was seen (once, few, many), or a class if it is expanded.

CDR3 length	D gene	V gene	clone size	J gene	CDR3 DNA	CDR3 protein
13	.	TRBV28	once	TRBJ2-7	TGTGCCAGCACTTCGGGAGAAGTCCACGAGCAGTACTTC	CASTSGEVHEQYF
15	.	TRBV7-9	.	TRBJ2-2	TGTGCCAGCAGCTTAGAGAGAGGCCCCACCGGGGAGCTGTTTTTT	CASSLERGPTGELFF
15	.	TRBV10-1	.	TRBJ1-4	TGCGCCAGAAGAGACCGACCGGGAGTAAATGAAAAACTGTTTTTT	CARRDRPGVNEKLFF
15	TRBD2	TRBV2	.	TRBJ2-3	TGTGCCAGCAGTGCCCTAGCGGGAGGCGCAGATACGCAGTATTTT	CASSALAGGADTQYF
14	TRBD1	TRBV28	once	TRBJ1-5	TGTGCCAGCATACCGGACAGGAGCAATCAGCCCCAGCATTTT	CASIPDRSNQPQHF
14	.	TRBV7-9	.	TRBJ1-4	TGTGCCAGCAGCTCTCGGGGTTTGAAGGAAAAACTGTTTTTT	CASSSRGLKEKLFF
17	.	TRBV4-1	.	TRBJ2-1	TGCGCCAGCAGCCAAGGTCTATTCGGGCTAGCGCTCAATGAGCAGTTCTTC	CASSQGLFGLALNEQFF
12	.	TRBV29-1	.	TRBJ1-4	TGCAGCGTTGGGGCCGCGAATGAAAAACTGTTTTTT	CSVGAANEKLFF
15	TRBD1	TRBV23-1	.	TRBJ1-1	TGCGCCAGCAGTCAAGACAGGGTGAAGAACACTGAAGCTTTCTTT	CASSQDRVKNTEAFF
13	.	TRBV28	.	TRBJ2-5	TGTGCCAGCAGTGCGCGACAGAGAGAGACCCAGTACTTC	CASSARQRETQYF
14	TRBD1	TRBV2	once	TRBJ1-5	TGTGCCAGCAGATCGACAGGGGGCAACCAGCCCCAGCATTTT	CASRSTGGNQPQHF
13	TRBD1	TRBV6-6	.	TRBJ1-2	TGTGCCAGCAGTTTGGACAGGGGTAATGGCTACACCTTC	CASSLDRGNGYTF
13	.	TRBV5-1	.	TRBJ2-2	TGCGCCAGCAGTCGGGGAGACACCGGGGAGCTGTTTTTT	CASSRGDTGELFF
15	TRBD2	TRBV4-2	.	TRBJ2-1	TGTGCCAGCAGCCAAGTAATAGCGGGAGGCAATGAGCAGTTCTTC	CASSQVIAGGNEQFF
11	.	TRBV29-1	.	TRBJ1-1	TGCAGCGTCGTTTTAAACACTGAAGCTTTCTTT	CSVVLNTEAFF
14	.	TRBV6-1	.	TRBJ1-1	TGTGCCAGCTGGTGGCAATTCAGGGGCCCTGAAGCTTTCTTT	CASWWQFRGPEAFF
14	.	TRBV6-6	.	TRBJ2-2	TGTGCCAGCAGTTTGACAGCGAACACCGGGGAGCTGTTTTTT	CASSLTANTGELFF
14	TRBD1	TRBV10-3	.	TRBJ1-2	TGTGCCATCAGGGGACAGGGAACTAACTATGGCTACACCTTC	CAIRGQGTNYGYTF
13	TRBD2	TRBV29-1	once	TRBJ2-7	TGCAGCGTTCGTAGCGGGAGCTCCTACGAGCAGTACTTC	CSVRSGSSYEQYF
14	TRBD1	TRBV29-1	.	TRBJ1-2	TGCAGCGTGGGGGCCTGGACAGGGGCCAATGGCTACACCTTC	CSVGAWTGANGYTF
13	.	TRBV27	.	TRBJ1-1	TGTGCCAGCAGTCACAGGGCGAACACTGAAGCTTTCTTT	CASSHRANTEAFF
15	.	TRBV5-6	.	TRBJ2-5	TGTGCCAGCAGCTTGGGCCTGGCAGGCCAAGAGACCCAGTACTTC	CASSLGLAGQETQYF
17	TRBD2	TRBV7-8	once	TRBJ2-2	TGTGCCAGCAGCCCTGCGCCCGAGCGGGAGATATCCGGGGAGCTGTTTTTT	CASSPAPEREISGELFF
13	.	TRBV19	.	TRBJ2-2	TGTGCCACCGGAGACCTAGCAGCCGGGGAGCTGTTTTTT	CATGDLAAGELFF
16	.	TRBV9	.	TRBJ2-3	TGTGCCAGCAGCGTAGGAGGAGGGCTAATCACAGATACGCAGTATTTT	CASSVGGGLITDTQYF
15	TRBD1	TRBV11-3	.	TRBJ2-5	TGTGCCAGCAGCCCCGGGACAGGGATAGGAGAGACCCAGTACTTC	CASSPGTGIGETQYF
16	.	TRBV12-2	.	TRBJ2-7	TGTGCAAGTCGCTTATTATCCAGCGGCCGTACCTACGAGCAGTACTTC	CASRLLSSGRTYEQYF
15	TRBD2	TRBV7-7	.	TRBJ2-5	TGTGCTAGCGGCCAAGCAGCGGGAGTCAGGGAGACCCAGTACTTC	CASGQAAGVRETQYF
14	TRBD1	TRBV27	.	TRBJ2-1	TGTGCCAGCAGGCCGGGACAGGGGTACAATGAGCAGTTCTTC	CASRPGQGYNEQFF
19	.	TRBV30	.	TRBJ2-3	TGTGCCTGGAGTGTACGACGTTTGGTGGGCAGAACTAGCACAGATACGCAGTATTTT	CAWSVRRLVGRTSTDTQYF
16	TRBD2	TRBV5-4	.	TRBJ2-1	TGTGCCAGCAGCTGGGGGGGGACTAGCGGGAGATATGAGCAGTTCTTC	CASSWGGTSGRYEQFF
15	.	TRBV6-1	.	TRBJ1-5	TGTGCCAGCAGTGAAAACAGCTATAGCAATCAGCCCCAGCATTTT	CASSENSYSNQPQHF
16	TRBD2	TRBV7-2	.	TRBJ2-1	TGTGCCAGCAGCTTAGCGTTGGCTAGCGGAAACAATGAGCAGTTCTTC	CASSLALASGNNEQFF